This T cell receptor (beta chain) came from a study of blood T cell repertoires in COVID-19. In the study overall: There were acute and convalescent COVID-19 samples, and they came from the United States, Italy and Spain. PBMCs, B-cell-depleted T cells, or T cells provided the cDNA or gDNA that made up the material.

As originally analysed: Amplification of reference gene primers provided the estimated nucleated cell counts. Here immunoSEQ multiplex PCR was the method, and the copy in TCRdb shows in-frame clones only, minus some. V, J and clone size were drawn from that table, and D and trimming were deduced from the DNA. The table lists 95,000 to 150,000 clones, 70% to 90% of them singletons. This clonotype was sampled from an elderly woman with acute or convalescent COVID-19. Input material: peripheral blood.

CDR3 in DNA: TGTGCCACCAGTGATTCTGGGGGCGCGCTCCAAGAGACCCAGTACTTC. Translated: CATSDSGGALQETQYF. The rearrangement joins TRBV24-1 to TRBJ2-5, with D perhaps matching TRBD1 (6 bases). This CDR3 spans 16 amino acids. V lost 2 bases and J lost 1, with 13 bases in between. Germline assignment: CDR1 KGHDR and CDR2 SFDVKD.